Below, one TCR beta chain is given with its context. Trimming took 6 bases from V and 4 from J; bases not matched to a gene: 9. CDR1 SQVTM and CDR2 ANQGSEA come from the germline V gene. The CDR3 is made up of 14 amino acids. This sample was included in a study of CD8 T cells in Susac syndrome. Reverse transcription of about 0.5 to 1 ug RNA used random hexamers. Each CDR3 protein is one row after TCRdb ran MiXCR on the immunoSEQ multiplex PCR reads. The sample shows about 130,000 distinct CDR3 sequences, over 90% of them seen only once. The sequence was collected from a human donor with multiple sclerosis. J is TRBJ1-1 and V is TRBV29-1, with TRBD1 matching over 9 bases. Specimen: CD8+ T cells from PBMCs. CDR3 loop: CSVRGTGWATEAFF. CDR3 bases: TGCAGCGTCCGGGGGACAGGGTGGGCCACTGAAGCTTTCTTT.